This TCR beta chain was profiled in a study of T cell clonotyping in hematopoietic cell transplantation. The V end was cut by 1 base, the J end by 4 bases, with 7 bases between. The CDR3 loop spans 13 amino acids. Germline V gene data show CDR1 as MNHNS and CDR2 as SASEGT. Details on this clone: Its cognate antigen is unknown.

Recipients were bled about 28 days pretransplant and at posttransplant days 30, 100, 180. Measured with immunoSEQ multiplex PCR; TCRdb has only the in-frame clones, and not every one. The repertoire consists of roughly 5,300 clones, with 66% occurring once and the leading ten covering around 28%. Whole-study findings and limits: Pathologically expanded recipient clonotypes increased progressively from day 30 to day 180 as diversity fell. Broader posttransplant TCR repertoire diversity was predicted by graft donor and pretransplant recipient Inverse Simpson Index values. Few recipient clonotypes overlapped donors; over 97% were de novo at given depth.

The sample here was PBMCs, taken 180 days after allogeneic stem cell transplant. V is TRBV6-1 and J is TRBJ1-2; D is ambiguous. The sequence derives from a male patient in his 50s who had an allogeneic stem cell transplant from an unrelated donor, so the T cells may come from the graft donor. Some clones in this sample may be carry-over from other donors' samples. The CDR3 sequence is CASSEVAAYGYTF. The CDR3 region has the DNA TGTGCCAGCAGTGAAGTGGCAGCCTATGGCTACACCTTC.